This TCR beta chain emerged from a study of vaccination effects on CD4 cells after COVID-19. This clone is a singleton in its sample. What it recognizes is unknown. Between days 9 and 10 of culture, CD4+ T cells were separated out. Two doses of BNT162b2 or mRNA-1273 vaccine were administered to participants. CDR3 length: 21 amino acids. CDR1 is KGHSH, CDR2 LQKENI, per germline. J gave up 3 bases and V 9 bases, and 27 bases lay outside the gene matches. TCRdb keeps only in-frame clones here, not all; method: immunoSEQ multiplex PCR. The sample yields 50,000 to 80,000 clones, 70% to 80% seen once. General study results and limits: Convalescent patients were scarce, and early post-infection timepoints were absent.

The gene calls are TRBV18 and TRBJ2-7, with TRBD2 identical over 12 bases. The TCR sequence derives from a human donor who received a COVID-19 vaccine. The source was CD4+ T cells from PBMCs cultured without peptide, collected after COVID-19 vaccination. The CDR3 DNA follows: TGTGCCAGGCATCGCACCAAACTTCGATCTTGGACTAGCGGGGTTGTCTACGAGCAGTACGTC. Protein sequence: CARHRTKLRSWTSGVVYEQYV.